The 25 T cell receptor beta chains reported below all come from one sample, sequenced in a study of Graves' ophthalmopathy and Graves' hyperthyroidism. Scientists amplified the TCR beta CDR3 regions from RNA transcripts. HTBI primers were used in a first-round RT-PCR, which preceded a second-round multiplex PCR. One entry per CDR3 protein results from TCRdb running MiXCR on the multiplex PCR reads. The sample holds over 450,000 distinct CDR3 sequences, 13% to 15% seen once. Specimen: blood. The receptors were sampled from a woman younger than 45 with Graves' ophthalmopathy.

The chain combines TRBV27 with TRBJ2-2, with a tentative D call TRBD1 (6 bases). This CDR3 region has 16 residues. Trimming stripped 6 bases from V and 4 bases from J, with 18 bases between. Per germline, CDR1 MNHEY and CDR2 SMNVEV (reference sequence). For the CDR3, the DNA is TGTGCCAGCAGCACAAAGAACAGGGTGGGCACCGGGGAGCTGTTTTTT. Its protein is CASSTKNRVGTGELFF.

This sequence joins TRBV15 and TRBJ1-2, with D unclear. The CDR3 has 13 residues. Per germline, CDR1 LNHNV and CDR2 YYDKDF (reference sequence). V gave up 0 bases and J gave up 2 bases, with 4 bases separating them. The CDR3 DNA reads TGTGCCACCAGCAGAGAAGGGAACTATGGCTACACCTTC. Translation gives CATSREGNYGYTF.

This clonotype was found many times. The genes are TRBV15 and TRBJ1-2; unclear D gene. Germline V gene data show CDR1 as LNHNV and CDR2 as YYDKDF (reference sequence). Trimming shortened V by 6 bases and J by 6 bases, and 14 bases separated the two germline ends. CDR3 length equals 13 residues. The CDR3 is CATSTPHQDGYTF. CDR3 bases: TGTGCCACCAGTACTCCTCACCAGGATGGCTACACCTTC.

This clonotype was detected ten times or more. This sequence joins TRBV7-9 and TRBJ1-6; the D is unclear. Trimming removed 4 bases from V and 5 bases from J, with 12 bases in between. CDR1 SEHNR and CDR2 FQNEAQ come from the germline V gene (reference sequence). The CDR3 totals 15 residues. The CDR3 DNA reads TGTGCCAGCAGCTCTGGGGTTGCCAATAATTCACCCCTCCACTTT. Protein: CASSSGVANNSPLHF.

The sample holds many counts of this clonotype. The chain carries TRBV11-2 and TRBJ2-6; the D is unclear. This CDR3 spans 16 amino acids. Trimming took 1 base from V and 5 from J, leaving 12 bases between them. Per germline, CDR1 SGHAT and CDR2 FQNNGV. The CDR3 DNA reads TGTGCCAGCAGCTTAGTCTCGGTAGTCTGGGCCAACGTCCTGACTTTC. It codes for CASSLVSVVWANVLTF. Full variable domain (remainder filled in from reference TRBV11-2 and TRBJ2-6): EAGVAQSPRYKIIEKRQSVAFWCNPISGHATLYWYQQILGQGPKLLIQFQNNGVVDDSQLPKDRFSAERLKGVDSTLKIQPAKLEDSAVYLCASSLVSVVWANVLTFGAGSRLTVL.

This chain's CDR3 is CASSLKAGGTDTQYF. For the CDR3, the DNA is TGCGCCAGCAGCTTGAAGGCGGGAGGGACAGATACGCAGTATTTT. The V call is TRBV5-1, the J call TRBJ2-3, with 9 bases aligning to TRBD2. The CDR3 is 15 residues long. Losses at the gene ends were 1 base for V and 3 bases for J; bases not matched to a gene: 3. The germline V gene has CDR1 SGHRS and CDR2 YFSETQ.

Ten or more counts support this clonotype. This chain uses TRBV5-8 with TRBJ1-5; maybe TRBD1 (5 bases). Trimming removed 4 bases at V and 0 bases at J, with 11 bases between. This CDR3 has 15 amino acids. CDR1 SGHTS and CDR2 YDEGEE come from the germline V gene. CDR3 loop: CASSKAGRSNQPQHF. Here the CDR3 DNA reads TGTGCCAGCAGCAAGGCGGGACGTAGCAATCAGCCCCAGCATTTT.

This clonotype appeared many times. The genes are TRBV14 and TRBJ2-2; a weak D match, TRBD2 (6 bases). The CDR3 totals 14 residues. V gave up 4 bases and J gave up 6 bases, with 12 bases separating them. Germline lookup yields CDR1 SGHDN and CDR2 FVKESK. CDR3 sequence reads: CASSPNWGAGELFF. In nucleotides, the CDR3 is TGTGCCAGCAGCCCGAATTGGGGGGCCGGGGAGCTGTTTTTT. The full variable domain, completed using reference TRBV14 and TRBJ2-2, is EAGVTQFPSHSVIEKGQTVTLRCDPISGHDNLYWYRRVMGKEIKFLLHFVKESKQDESGMPNNRFLAERTGGTYSTLKVQPAELEDSGVYFCASSPNWGAGELFFGEGSRLTVL.

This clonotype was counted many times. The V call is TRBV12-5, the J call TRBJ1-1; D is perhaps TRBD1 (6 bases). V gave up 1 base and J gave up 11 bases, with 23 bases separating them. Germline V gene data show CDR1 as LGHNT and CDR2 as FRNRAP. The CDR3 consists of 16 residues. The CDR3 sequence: CASGLGRTAPTVGAFF. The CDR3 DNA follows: TGTGCTAGTGGTTTGGGACGGACAGCTCCCACTGTAGGGGCTTTCTTT. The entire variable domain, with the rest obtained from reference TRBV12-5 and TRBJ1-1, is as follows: DARVTQTPRHKVTEMGQEVTMRCQPILGHNTVFWYRQTMMQGLELLAYFRNRAPLDDSGMPKDRFSAEMPDATLATLKIQPSEPRDSAVYFCASGLGRTAPTVGAFFGQGTRLTVV.

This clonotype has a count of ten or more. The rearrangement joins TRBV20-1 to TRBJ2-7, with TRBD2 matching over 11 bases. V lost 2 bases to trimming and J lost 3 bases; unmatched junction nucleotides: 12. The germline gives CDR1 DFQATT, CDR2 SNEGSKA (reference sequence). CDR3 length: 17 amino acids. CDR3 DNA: TGCAGTGCTAGAAAAGTCCCCGGACTAGCGGGTTACTACGAGCAGTACTTC. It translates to CSARKVPGLAGYYEQYF.

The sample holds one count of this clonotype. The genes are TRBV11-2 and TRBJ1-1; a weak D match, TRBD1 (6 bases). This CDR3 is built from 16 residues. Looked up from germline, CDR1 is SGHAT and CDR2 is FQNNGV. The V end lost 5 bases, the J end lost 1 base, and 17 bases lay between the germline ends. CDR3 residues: CASSRDLRGRNTEAFF. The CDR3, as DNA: TGTGCCAGCAGCAGGGATCTTAGGGGGAGGAACACTGAAGCTTTCTTT.

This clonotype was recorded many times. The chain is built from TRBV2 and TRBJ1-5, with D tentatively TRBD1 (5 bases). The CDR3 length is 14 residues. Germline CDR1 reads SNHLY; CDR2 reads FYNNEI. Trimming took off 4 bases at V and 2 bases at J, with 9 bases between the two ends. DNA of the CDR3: TGTGCCAGCAGTGTGGGACCGGGCAATCAGCCCCAGCATTTT. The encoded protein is CASSVGPGNQPQHF. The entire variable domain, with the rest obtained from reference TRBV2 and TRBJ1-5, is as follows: EPEVTQTPSHQVTQMGQEVILRCVPISNHLYFYWYRQILGQKVEFLVSFYNNEISEKSEIFDDQFSVERPDGSNFTLKIRSTKLEDSAMYFCASSVGPGNQPQHFGDGTRLSIL.

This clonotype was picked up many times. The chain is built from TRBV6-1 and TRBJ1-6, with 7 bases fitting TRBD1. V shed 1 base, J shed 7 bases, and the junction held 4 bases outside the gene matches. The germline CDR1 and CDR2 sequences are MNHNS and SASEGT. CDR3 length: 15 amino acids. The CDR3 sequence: CASSEVRGLNSPLHF. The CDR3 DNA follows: TGTGCCAGCAGTGAAGTTAGGGGGCTCAATTCACCCCTCCACTTT.

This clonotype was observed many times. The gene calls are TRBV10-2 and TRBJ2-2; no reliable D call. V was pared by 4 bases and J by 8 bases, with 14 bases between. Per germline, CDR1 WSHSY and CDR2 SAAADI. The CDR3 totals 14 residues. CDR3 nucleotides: TGCGCCAGCAGTGTCAATCCCCTGGTAGGGGAGCTGTTTTTT. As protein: CASSVNPLVGELFF.

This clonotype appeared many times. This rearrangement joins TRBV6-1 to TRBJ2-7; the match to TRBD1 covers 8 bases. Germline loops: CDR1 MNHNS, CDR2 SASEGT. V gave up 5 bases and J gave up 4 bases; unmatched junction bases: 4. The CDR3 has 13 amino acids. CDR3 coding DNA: TGTGCCAGCAGTCCCAGGGGGCTTTACGAGCAGTACTTC. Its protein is CASSPRGLYEQYF.

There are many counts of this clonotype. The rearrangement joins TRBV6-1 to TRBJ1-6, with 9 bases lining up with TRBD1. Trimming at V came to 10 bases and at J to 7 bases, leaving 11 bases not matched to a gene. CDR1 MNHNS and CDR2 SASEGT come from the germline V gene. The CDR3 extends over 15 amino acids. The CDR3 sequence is CATQSGTGYNSPLHF. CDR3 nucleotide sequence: TGTGCCACGCAATCCGGGACAGGGTACAATTCACCCCTCCACTTT.

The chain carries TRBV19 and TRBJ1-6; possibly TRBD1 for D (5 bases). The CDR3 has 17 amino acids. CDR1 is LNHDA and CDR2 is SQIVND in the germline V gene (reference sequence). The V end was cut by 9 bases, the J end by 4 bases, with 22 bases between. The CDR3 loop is CASRGLTSPMYNSPLHF. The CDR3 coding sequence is TGTGCCAGCCGGGGACTTACCTCTCCTATGTATAATTCACCCCTCCACTTT.

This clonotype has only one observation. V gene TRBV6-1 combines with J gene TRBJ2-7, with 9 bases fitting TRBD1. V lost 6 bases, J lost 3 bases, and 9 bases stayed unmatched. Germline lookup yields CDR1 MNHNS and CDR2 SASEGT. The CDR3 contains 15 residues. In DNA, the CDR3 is TGTGCCAGCAGCACAGGGACAGGGCCGTTCTACGAGCAGTACTTC. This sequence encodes CASSTGTGPFYEQYF.

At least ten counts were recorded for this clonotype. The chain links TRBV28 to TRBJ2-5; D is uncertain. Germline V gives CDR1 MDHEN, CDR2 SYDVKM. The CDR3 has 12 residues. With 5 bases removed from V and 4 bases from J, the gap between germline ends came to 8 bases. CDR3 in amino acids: CASSLDPETQYF. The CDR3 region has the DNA TGTGCCAGCAGTCTAGACCCAGAGACCCAGTACTTC.

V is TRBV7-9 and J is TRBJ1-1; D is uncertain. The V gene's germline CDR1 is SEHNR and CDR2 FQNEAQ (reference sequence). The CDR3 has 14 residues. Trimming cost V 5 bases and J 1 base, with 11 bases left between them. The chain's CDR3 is CASSDYSQNTEAFF. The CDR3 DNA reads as TGTGCCAGCAGCGATTACAGTCAGAACACTGAAGCTTTCTTT.

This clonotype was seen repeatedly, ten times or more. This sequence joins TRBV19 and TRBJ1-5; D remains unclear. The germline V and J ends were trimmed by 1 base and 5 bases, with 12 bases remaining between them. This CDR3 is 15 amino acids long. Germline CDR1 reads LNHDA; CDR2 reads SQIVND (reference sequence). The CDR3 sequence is CASSIVGRPDQPQHF. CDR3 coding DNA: TGTGCCAGTAGTATAGTCGGACGGCCGGATCAGCCCCAGCATTTT.

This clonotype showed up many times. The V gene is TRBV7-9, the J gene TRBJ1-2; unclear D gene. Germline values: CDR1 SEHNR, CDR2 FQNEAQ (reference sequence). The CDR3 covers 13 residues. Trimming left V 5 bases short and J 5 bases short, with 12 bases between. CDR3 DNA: TGTGCCAGCAGCCCTAACGAGGTATATGGCTACACCTTC. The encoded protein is CASSPNEVYGYTF.

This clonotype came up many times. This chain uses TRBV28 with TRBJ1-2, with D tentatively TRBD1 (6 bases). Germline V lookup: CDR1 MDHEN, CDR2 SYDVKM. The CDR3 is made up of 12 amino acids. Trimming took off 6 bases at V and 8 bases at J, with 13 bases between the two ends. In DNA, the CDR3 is TGTGCCAGCAGCACAACAGGGTTCGGCTACACCTTC. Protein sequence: CASSTTGFGYTF.

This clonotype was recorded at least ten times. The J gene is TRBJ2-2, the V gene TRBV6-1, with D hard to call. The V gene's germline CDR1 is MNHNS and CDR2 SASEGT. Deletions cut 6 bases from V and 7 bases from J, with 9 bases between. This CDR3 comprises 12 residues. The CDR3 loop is CASRRTNGELFF. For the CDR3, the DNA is TGTGCCAGCAGGAGGACGAACGGGGAGCTGTTTTTT.

CDR3 loop: CAWSQGGPTEAFF. CDR3 DNA sequence: TGTGCCTGGAGTCAAGGGGGACCCACTGAAGCTTTCTTT. This chain uses TRBV30 with TRBJ1-1, with D perhaps TRBD1 (6 bases). Germline-derived CDR1 and CDR2 are GTSNPN and SVGIG (reference sequence). The CDR3 totals 13 residues. V was pared by 2 bases and J by 4 bases, with 11 bases between.